This T cell receptor (beta chain) was identified in a study of CD8 T cells in ankylosing spondylitis. Using its own MiXCR run on the 5' RACE reads, TCRdb lists one record per CDR3 protein. The sample comprises 650,000 to 800,000 distinct CDR3 sequences, roughly 19% of which are singletons, and 15% to 20% rests with the top ten. Regarding the study as a whole: A motif in TCR beta, a set of about eight highly homologous variants, appeared characteristic of ankylosing spondylitis blood.

For this clonotype: What it binds is unknown.

V lost 0 bases, J lost 2 bases, and 8 bases lay in between. CDR1 and CDR2 from the germline V gene are MNHEY and SVGEGT. The CDR3 spans 14 residues. The J gene is TRBJ2-7, the V gene TRBV6-2 or TRBV6-3; D gene unclear. The sequenced sample was blood, either unsorted or a sorted T cell fraction (not recorded which). The source of this sequence is a male donor with ankylosing spondylitis. CDR3 nucleotide sequence: TGTGCCAGCAGTTACTCCCAAGGCACCTACGAGCAGTACTTC. Its protein product is CASSYSQGTYEQYF.